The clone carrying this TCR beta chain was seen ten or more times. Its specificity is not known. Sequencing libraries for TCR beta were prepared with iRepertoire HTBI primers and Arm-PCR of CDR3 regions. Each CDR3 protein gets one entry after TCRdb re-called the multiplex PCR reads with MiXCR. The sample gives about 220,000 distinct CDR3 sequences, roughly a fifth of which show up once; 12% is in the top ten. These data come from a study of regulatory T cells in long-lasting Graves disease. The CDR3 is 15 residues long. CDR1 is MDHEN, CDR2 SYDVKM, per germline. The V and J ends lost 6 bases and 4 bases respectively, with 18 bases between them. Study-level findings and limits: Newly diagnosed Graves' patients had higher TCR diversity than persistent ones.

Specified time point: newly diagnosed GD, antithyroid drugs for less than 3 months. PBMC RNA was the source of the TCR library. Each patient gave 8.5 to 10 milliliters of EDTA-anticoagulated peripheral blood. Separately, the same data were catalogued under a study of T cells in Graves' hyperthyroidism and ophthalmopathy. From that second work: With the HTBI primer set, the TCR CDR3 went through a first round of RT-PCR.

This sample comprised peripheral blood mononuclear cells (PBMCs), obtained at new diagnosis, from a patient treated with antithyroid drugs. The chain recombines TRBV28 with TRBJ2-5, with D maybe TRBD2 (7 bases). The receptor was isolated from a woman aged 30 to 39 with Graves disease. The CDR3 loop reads CASSPARGAVETQYF. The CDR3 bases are TGTGCCAGCAGCCCCGCCCGGGGGGCCGTAGAGACCCAGTACTTC.